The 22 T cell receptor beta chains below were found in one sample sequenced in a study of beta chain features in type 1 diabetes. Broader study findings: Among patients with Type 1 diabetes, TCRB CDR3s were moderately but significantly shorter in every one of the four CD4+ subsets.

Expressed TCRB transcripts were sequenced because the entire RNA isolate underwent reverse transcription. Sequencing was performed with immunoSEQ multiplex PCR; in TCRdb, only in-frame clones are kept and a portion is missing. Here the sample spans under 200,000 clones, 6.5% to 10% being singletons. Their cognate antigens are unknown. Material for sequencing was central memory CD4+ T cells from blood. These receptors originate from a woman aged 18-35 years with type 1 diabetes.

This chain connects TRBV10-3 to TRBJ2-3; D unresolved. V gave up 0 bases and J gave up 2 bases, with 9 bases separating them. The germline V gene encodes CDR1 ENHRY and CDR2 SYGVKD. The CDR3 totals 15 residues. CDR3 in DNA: TGTGCCATCAGTGAGTCGGTCCAGAACACAGATACGCAGTATTTT. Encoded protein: CAISESVQNTDTQYF.

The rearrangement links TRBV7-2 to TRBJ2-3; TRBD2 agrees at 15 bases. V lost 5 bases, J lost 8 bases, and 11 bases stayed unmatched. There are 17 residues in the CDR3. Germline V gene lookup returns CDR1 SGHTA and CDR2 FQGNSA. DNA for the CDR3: TGTGCCAGCAGCCCGCCGGGACTAGCGGGAGGTGGTGTTACGCAGTATTTT. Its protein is CASSPPGLAGGGVTQYF.

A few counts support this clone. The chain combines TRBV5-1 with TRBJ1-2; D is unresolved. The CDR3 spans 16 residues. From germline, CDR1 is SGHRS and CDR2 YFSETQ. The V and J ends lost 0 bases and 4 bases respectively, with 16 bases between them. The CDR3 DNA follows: TGCGCCAGCAGCTTGGAACAGAGGGCAGGAGCCTATGGCTACACCTTC. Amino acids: CASSLEQRAGAYGYTF.

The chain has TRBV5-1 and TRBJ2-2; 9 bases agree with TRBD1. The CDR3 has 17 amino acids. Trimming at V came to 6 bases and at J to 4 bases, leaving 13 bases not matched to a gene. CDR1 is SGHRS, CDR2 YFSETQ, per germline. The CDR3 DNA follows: TGCGCCAGCACCCTACCCCGAGGACAGGGGTTCACCGGGGAGCTGTTTTTT. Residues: CASTLPRGQGFTGELFF.

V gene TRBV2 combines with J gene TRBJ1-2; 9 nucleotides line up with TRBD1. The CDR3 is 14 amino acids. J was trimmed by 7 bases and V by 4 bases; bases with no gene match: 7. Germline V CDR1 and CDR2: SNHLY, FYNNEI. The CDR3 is CASSAGTGMGGYTF. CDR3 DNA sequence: TGTGCCAGCAGTGCCGGGACAGGGATGGGTGGCTACACCTTC.

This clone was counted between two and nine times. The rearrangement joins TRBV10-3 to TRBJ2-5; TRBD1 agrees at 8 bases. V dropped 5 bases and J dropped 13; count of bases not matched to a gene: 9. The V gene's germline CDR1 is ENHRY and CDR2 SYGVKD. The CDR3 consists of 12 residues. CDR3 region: CAISQTGGWGYF. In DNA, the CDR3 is TGTGCCATCAGTCAAACAGGGGGATGGGGGTACTTC.

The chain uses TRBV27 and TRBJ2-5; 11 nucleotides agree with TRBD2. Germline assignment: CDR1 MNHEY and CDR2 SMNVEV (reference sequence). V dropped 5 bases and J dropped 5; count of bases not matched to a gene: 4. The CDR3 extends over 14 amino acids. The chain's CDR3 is CASSPWTSGETQYF. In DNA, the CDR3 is TGTGCCAGCAGTCCCTGGACTAGCGGGGAGACCCAGTACTTC.

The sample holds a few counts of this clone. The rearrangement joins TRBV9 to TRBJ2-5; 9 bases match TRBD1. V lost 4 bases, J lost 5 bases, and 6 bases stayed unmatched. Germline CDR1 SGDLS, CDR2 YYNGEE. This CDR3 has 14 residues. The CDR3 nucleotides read TGTGCCAGCAGCTTTGGGACAGGGACGGAGACCCAGTACTTC. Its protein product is CASSFGTGTETQYF.

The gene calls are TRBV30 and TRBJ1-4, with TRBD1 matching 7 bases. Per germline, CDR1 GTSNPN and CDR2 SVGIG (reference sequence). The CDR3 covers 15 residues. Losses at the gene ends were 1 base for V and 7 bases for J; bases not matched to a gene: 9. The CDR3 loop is CAWSETTGTGEKLFF. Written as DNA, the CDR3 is TGTGCCTGGAGTGAGACGACAGGGACGGGTGAAAAACTGTTTTTT.

The CDR3 is CASSDEGLAKNIQYF. The CDR3 DNA is TGTGCCAGCAGTGACGAGGGACTAGCCAAAAACATTCAGTACTTC. This rearrangement joins TRBV6-1 to TRBJ2-4; D perhaps matches TRBD2 (6 bases). V lost 3 bases to trimming and J lost 0 bases, with 9 bases between them. The CDR3 is 15 residues long. The germline CDR1 and CDR2 sequences are MNHNS and SASEGT.

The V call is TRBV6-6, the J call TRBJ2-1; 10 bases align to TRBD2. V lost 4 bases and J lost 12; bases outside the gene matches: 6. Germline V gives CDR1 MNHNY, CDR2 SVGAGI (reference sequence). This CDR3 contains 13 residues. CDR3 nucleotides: TGTGCCAGCAGTTCGGCTAGCGGGAGTGGGCAGTTCTTC. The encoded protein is CASSSASGSGQFF.

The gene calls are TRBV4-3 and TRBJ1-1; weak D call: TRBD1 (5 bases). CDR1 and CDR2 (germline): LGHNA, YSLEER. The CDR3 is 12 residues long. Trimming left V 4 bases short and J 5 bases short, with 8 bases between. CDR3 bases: TGCGCCAGCAGCCGGGGCGAGACTGAAGCTTTCTTT. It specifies CASSRGETEAFF.

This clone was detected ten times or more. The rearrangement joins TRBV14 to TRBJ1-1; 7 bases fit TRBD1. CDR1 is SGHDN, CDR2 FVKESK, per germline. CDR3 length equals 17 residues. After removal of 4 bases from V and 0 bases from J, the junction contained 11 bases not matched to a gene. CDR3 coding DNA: TGTGCCAGCAGCCGAGGGACAGCATCGGACATGAACACTGAAGCTTTCTTT. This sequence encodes CASSRGTASDMNTEAFF.

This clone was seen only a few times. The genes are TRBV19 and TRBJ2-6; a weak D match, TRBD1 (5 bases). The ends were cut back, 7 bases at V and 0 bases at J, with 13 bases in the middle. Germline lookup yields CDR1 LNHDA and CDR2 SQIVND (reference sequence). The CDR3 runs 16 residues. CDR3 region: CASTPDIRSGANVLTF. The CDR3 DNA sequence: TGTGCCAGTACCCCGGACATCCGCTCTGGGGCCAACGTCCTGACTTTC. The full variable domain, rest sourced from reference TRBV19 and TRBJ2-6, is DGGITQSPKYLFRKEGQNVTLSCEQNLNHDAMYWYRQDPGQGLRLIYYSQIVNDFQKGDIAEGYSVSREKKESFPLTVTSAQKNPTAFYLCASTPDIRSGANVLTFGAGSRLTVL.

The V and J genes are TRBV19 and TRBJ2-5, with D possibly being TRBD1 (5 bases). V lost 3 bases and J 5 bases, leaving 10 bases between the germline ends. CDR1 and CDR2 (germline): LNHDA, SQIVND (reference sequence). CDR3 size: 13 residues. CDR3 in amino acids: CASSIRQGETQYF. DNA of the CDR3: TGTGCCAGTAGTATCCGGCAGGGCGAGACCCAGTACTTC. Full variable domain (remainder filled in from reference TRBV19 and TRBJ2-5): DGGITQSPKYLFRKEGQNVTLSCEQNLNHDAMYWYRQDPGQGLRLIYYSQIVNDFQKGDIAEGYSVSREKKESFPLTVTSAQKNPTAFYLCASSIRQGETQYFGPGTRLLVL.

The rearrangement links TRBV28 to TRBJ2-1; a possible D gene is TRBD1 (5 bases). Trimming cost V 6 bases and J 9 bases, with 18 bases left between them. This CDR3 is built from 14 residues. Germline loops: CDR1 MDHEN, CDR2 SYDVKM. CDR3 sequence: CASSPPGSISEQFF. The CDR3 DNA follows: TGTGCCAGCAGCCCCCCAGGGTCGATAAGTGAGCAGTTCTTC.

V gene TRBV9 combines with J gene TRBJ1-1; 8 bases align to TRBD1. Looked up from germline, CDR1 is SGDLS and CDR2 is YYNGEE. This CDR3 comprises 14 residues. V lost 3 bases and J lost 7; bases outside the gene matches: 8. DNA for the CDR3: TGTGCCAGCAGCGCCGGACAGGGAGGATATGAAGCTTTCTTT. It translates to CASSAGQGGYEAFF.

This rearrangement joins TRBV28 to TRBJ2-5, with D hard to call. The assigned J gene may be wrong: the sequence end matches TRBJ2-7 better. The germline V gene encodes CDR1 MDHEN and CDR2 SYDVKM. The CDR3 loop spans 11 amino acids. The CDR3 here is CASSFINEQYF. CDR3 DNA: TGTGCCAGCAGTTTTATTAACGAGCAGTACTTC.

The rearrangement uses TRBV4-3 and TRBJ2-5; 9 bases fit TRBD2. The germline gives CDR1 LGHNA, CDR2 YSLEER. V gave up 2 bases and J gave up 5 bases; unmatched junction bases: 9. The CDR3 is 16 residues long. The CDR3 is CASSQRGSGGVETQYF. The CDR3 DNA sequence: TGCGCCAGCAGCCAAAGGGGTAGCGGGGGCGTTGAGACCCAGTACTTC.

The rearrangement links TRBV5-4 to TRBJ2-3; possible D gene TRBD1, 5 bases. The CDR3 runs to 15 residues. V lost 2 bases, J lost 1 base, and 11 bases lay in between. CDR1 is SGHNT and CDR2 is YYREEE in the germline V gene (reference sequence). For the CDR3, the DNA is TGTGCCAGCAGCTTACCAGGGAAAGGCACAGATACGCAGTATTTT. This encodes CASSLPGKGTDTQYF. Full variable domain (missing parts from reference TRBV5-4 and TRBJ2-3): ETGVTQSPTHLIKTRGQQVTLRCSSQSGHNTVSWYQQALGQGPQFIFQYYREEENGRGNFPPRFSGLQFPNYSSELNVNALELDDSALYLCASSLPGKGTDTQYFGPGTRLTVL.

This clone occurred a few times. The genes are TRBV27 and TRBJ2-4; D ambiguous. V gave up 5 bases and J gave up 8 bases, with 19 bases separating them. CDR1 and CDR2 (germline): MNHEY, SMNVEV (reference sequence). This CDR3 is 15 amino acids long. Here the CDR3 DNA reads TGTGCCAGCAGTGATGGCGTGGCATGGGCAGACATTCAGTACTTC. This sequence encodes CASSDGVAWADIQYF.

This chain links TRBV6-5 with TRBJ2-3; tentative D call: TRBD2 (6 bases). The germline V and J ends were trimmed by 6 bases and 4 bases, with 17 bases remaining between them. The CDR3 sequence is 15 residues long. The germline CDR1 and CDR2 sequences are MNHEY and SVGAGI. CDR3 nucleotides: TGTGCCAGCAGCCAACGGGGGAGGCCAGCAGATACGCAGTATTTT. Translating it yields CASSQRGRPADTQYF.